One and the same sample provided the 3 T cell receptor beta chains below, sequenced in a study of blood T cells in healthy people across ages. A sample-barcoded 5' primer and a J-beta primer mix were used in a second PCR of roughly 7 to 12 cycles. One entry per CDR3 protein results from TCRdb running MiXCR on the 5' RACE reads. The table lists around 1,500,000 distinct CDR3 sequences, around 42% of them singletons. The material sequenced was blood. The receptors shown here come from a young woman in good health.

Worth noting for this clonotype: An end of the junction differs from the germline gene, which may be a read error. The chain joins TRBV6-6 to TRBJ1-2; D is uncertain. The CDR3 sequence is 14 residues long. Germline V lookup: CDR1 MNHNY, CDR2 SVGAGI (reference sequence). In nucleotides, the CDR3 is TGTACCAGCAGTTTGGCCAAAGCTAACTATGGCTACACCTTC. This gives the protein CTSSLAKANYGYTF.

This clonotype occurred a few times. CDR3 loop: CASSLTLADADTQYF. CDR3 sequence (DNA): TGTGCCAGCAGCTTGACACTAGCGGATGCAGATACGCAGTATTTT. The V and J genes are TRBV5-5 and TRBJ2-3; 8 nucleotides agree with TRBD2. The CDR3 contains 15 residues. CDR1 is SGHKS, CDR2 YYEKEE, per germline (reference sequence). V lost 1 base, J lost 4 bases, and 5 bases stayed unmatched.

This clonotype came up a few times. CDR3: CAISESTEYTEAFF. CDR3 nucleotides: TGTGCCATCAGTGAGTCGACCGAGTACACTGAAGCTTTCTTT. The chain combines TRBV10-3 with TRBJ1-1, with D unclear. The germline CDR1 and CDR2 sequences are ENHRY and SYGVKD. This CDR3 is built from 14 residues. The ends were cut back, 0 bases at V and 3 bases at J, with 8 bases in the middle.